The rows below give T cell receptor beta chains drawn from one sample of a study of identical twins. Each CDR3 protein is one row after TCRdb ran MiXCR on the 5' RACE reads. The sample yields 550,000 to 700,000 distinct CDR3 sequences, roughly 9.9% seen once. This same sample was also taken into another study, of yellow fever vaccine responses in identical twins.

The sequenced sample was PBMCs. These receptors were taken from a woman aged 18-35 years in good health. CDR3s include the opening cysteine and the closing phenylalanine or tryptophan. The order of the fields is clone size, J gene, D gene, V gene, CDR3 protein, CDR3 DNA. D genes are given only for firm matches. Clone size is not always given. Where it is, it says once, few, many or a class for expanded clones.

>few|TRBJ1-5|TRBD1|TRBV20-1
CSARTRDRGVNQPQHF
TGCAGTGCTAGAACCCGGGACAGGGGGGTGAATCAGCCCCAGCATTTT
>NA|TRBJ2-3|TRBD2|TRBV5-1
CASSSASGGEGTDTQYF
TGCGCCAGCAGCTCGGCTAGCGGGGGAGAAGGCACAGATACGCAGTATTTT
>few|TRBJ2-7|TRBD2|TRBV27
CASTGMSSGSREQYF
TGTGCCAGCACAGGGATGTCTAGCGGGAGTCGCGAGCAGTACTTC
>NA|TRBJ2-7|NA|TRBV2
CASSEWVPGRYEQYF
TGTGCCAGCAGTGAATGGGTTCCAGGGAGGTACGAGCAGTACTTC
>few|TRBJ1-6|NA|TRBV29-1
CSVGGSPLHF
TGCAGCGTTGGGGGTTCACCCCTCCACTTT
>few|TRBJ2-5|NA|TRBV6-5
CASSFDWETQYF
TGTGCCAGCAGTTTCGACTGGGAGACCCAGTACTTC
>NA|TRBJ2-2|NA|TRBV30
CAWSGFVMRTGELFF
TGTGCCTGGAGTGGTTTTGTTATGAGAACCGGGGAGCTGTTTTTT
>NA|TRBJ2-7|TRBD2|TRBV5-1
CASSRSAGLADSMWGYEQYF
TGCGCCAGCAGCAGAAGTGCGGGACTAGCGGACTCGATGTGGGGCTACGAGCAGTACTTC
>NA|TRBJ2-7|TRBD1|TRBV19
CATRDRTQYEQYF
TGTGCCACCCGGGACAGAACCCAATACGAGCAGTACTTC
>many|TRBJ2-7|NA|TRBV29-1
CSVGGKDSRYEQYF
TGCAGCGTTGGGGGAAAAGACTCCCGCTACGAGCAGTACTTC
>NA|TRBJ2-1|TRBD2|TRBV20-1
CCARLLSRERTYNEQFF
TGCTGTGCTAGACTCCTTTCGCGGGAGCGGACCTACAATGAGCAGTTCTTC
>few|TRBJ2-7|TRBD2|TRBV2
CASRGPPTSDLPYEQYF
TGTGCCAGCAGGGGGCCCCCGACTAGCGACCTCCCTTACGAGCAGTACTTC
>NA|TRBJ2-7|TRBD1|TRBV29-1
CSVDPHGTGFIF
TGCAGCGTGGACCCGCACGGGACAGGGTTCATTTTC
>many|TRBJ2-1|TRBD2|TRBV12-3/TRBV12-4
CANLSGRHYNEQFF
TGTGCCAACCTTAGCGGGAGGCATTACAATGAGCAGTTCTTC
>many|TRBJ2-1|NA|TRBV7-3
CASSLNPGREQFF
TGTGCCAGCAGCTTAAACCCTGGTAGGGAGCAGTTCTTC
>many|TRBJ1-4|NA|TRBV12-3/TRBV12-4
CASSRTKLPGEFF
TGTGCCAGCAGCCGGACAAAGCTGCCCGGGGAGTTTTTT
>few|TRBJ2-1|TRBD2|TRBV5-5
CASSLAGGGSEQFF
TGTGCCAGCAGCTTGGCGGGAGGAGGAAGTGAGCAGTTCTTC
>many|TRBJ1-1|TRBD1|TRBV12-3/TRBV12-4
CASSEWTGRSPEAFF
TGTGCCAGCAGTGAGTGGACAGGGAGATCCCCTGAAGCTTTCTTT
>NA|TRBJ2-4|NA|TRBV20-1
CSARAGFSVGKNIQYF
TGCAGTGCTAGAGCGGGGTTTTCCGTGGGCAAAAACATTCAGTACTTC
>many|TRBJ2-1|TRBD2|TRBV20-1
CSATPGLAGRSSYNEQFF
TGCAGTGCAACACCGGGACTAGCGGGTCGGAGCTCCTACAATGAGCAGTTCTTC
>NA|TRBJ1-2|NA|TRBV20-1
CSALRQELNYGYTF
TGCAGTGCTTTAAGACAGGAACTTAACTATGGCTACACCTTC
>many|TRBJ2-7|TRBD1|TRBV10-3
CAISESRDRGRSSYEQYF
TGTGCCATCAGTGAGTCCCGGGACAGGGGGCGTAGCTCCTACGAGCAGTACTTC
>NA|TRBJ1-4|NA|TRBV5-1
CASSPGRGYNEKLFF
TGCGCCAGCAGCCCAGGCAGGGGTTATAATGAAAAACTGTTTTTT
>many|TRBJ2-2|TRBD1|TRBV2
CASSAPGGGTTGELFF
TGTGCCAGCAGTGCCCCAGGGGGCGGAACCACCGGGGAGCTGTTTTTT
>few|TRBJ2-1|NA|TRBV7-6
CASSRPGENNEQFF
TGTGCCAGCAGCCGCCCGGGAGAGAACAATGAGCAGTTCTTC
>many|TRBJ2-5|TRBD2|TRBV28
CASSFPTLGLAGEIQETQYF
TGTGCCAGCAGTTTCCCGACCTTGGGACTAGCGGGGGAAATTCAAGAGACCCAGTACTTC
>few|TRBJ2-1|NA|TRBV28
CASSLSGVAARGSYNEQFF
TGTGCCAGCAGTTTATCTGGCGTAGCCGCTCGGGGTTCCTACAATGAGCAGTTCTTC
>NA|TRBJ2-7|NA|TRBV5-5
CASSWTDFYEQYF
TGTGCCAGCAGCTGGACAGACTTCTACGAGCAGTACTTC
>many|TRBJ2-3|NA|TRBV7-3
CASSLTGTRDTQYF
TGTGCCAGCAGCTTGACAGGGACTCGGGATACGCAGTATTTT